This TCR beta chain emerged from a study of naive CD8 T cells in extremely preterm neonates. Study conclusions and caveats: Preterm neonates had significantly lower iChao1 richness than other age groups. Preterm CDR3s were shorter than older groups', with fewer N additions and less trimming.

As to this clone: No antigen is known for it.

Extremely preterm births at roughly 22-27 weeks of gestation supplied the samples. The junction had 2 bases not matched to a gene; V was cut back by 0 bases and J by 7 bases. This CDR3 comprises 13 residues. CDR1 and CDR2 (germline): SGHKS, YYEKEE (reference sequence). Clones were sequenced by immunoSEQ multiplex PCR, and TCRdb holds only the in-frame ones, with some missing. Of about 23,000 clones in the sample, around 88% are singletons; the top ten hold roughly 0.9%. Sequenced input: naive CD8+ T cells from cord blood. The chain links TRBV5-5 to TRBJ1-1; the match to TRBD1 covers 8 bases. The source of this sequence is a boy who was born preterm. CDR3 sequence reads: CASSLGTGLEAFF. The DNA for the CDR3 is TGTGCCAGCAGCTTGGGGACAGGGCTTGAAGCTTTCTTT.